This T cell receptor (beta chain) emerged from a study of neurological immune-mediated disorders. The sample's time point: longitudinal time-point 3. TCRdb redid the calling of the 5' RACE reads with MiXCR, one entry per CDR3 protein. The table shows under 100,000 distinct CDR3 sequences, with around 4.7% occurring only once. Ten or more counts support this clonotype. Germline V CDR1 and CDR2: SGHRS, YFSETQ. CDR3 length: 18 amino acids. V shed 0 bases and J shed 2 bases, with 20 bases lying between them. V usage is TRBV5-1 and J usage is TRBJ1-2; tentative D call: TRBD1 (5 bases). The TCR was taken from an older woman with multiple sclerosis. The sequencing sample was made of PBMCs. The CDR3 protein is CASSLDSGAGAQNYGYTF. The CDR3 DNA follows: TGCGCCAGCAGCTTGGATTCCGGCGCCGGGGCCCAAAACTATGGCTACACCTTC.